These 3 T cell receptor beta chains share one sample of origin, sequenced in a study of cytomegalovirus exposure and HLA in healthy donors (dated by TCRdb to the late 2010s). Library generation was performed with the immunoSEQ multiplex PCR assay. For the multiplex PCR, a mixture combining 60 forward primers for TCR Vbeta segments and 13 reverse primers for TCR Jbeta segments was used. TCRdb carries this immuneACCESS record with in-frame sequences only. Its versions omit some clonotypes, under half of them owing to an unresolved V gene in the studies checked, with the rest unexplained. The sample table records 30,000 to 40,000 clones; roughly 67% of these occur just once. The ten largest clones represent around 10% of the sample. Material: PBMCs. The receptors were gathered from a man in his forties in good health and CMV-seropositive.

The rearrangement links TRBV6-6 to TRBJ1-6; tentative D call: TRBD1 (6 bases). From germline, CDR1 is MNHNY and CDR2 SVGAGI (reference sequence). This CDR3 region has 15 residues. Between the trimmed V and J ends, which lost 0 bases and 10 bases, there was a span of 13 bases. CDR3 loop: CASSYSGQTASPLHF. CDR3 in DNA: TGTGCCAGCAGTTACTCCGGACAGACTGCCTCACCCCTCCACTTT.

V gene TRBV11-2 combines with J gene TRBJ1-1; perhaps TRBD1 as D (5 bases). CDR3 size: 12 residues. The V and J ends lost 6 bases and 5 bases respectively, with 10 bases between them. Germline V gene lookup returns CDR1 SGHAT and CDR2 FQNNGV. CDR3 region: CASSQGWTEAFF. CDR3 bases: TGTGCCAGCAGTCAGGGCTGGACTGAAGCTTTCTTT.

With regard to this clone: Other DNA sequences in this specimen translate into the identical CDR3. The chain recombines TRBV5-1 with TRBJ1-3; 7 bases align to TRBD1. The V gene's germline CDR1 is SGHRS and CDR2 YFSETQ. The V segment lost 4 bases and the J segment 0 bases; nucleotides outside the gene matches: 7. CDR3 size: 16 residues. The CDR3 reads CASSPPGQSSGNTIYF. CDR3 nucleotides: TGCGCCAGCAGCCCACCGGGACAGTCCTCTGGAAACACCATATATTTT.